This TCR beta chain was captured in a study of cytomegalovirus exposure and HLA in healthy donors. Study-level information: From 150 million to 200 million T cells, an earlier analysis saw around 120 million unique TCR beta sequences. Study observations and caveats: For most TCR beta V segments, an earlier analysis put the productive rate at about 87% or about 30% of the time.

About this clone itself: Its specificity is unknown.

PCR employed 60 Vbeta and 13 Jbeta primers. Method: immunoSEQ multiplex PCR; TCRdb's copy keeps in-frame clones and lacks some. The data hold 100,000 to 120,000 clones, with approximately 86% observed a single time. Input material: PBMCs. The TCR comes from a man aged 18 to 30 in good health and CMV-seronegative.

The CDR3 loop is CASSIGRNYEQYF. CDR3 DNA: TGTGCCAGTAGTATCGGGAGGAACTACGAGCAGTACTTC. J is TRBJ2-7 and V is TRBV19; the match to TRBD2 covers 7 bases. Germline V gene sequence: CDR1 LNHDA, CDR2 SQIVND (reference sequence). The junction had 2 bases not matched to a gene; V was cut back by 3 bases and J by 3 bases. The CDR3 length is 13 residues.